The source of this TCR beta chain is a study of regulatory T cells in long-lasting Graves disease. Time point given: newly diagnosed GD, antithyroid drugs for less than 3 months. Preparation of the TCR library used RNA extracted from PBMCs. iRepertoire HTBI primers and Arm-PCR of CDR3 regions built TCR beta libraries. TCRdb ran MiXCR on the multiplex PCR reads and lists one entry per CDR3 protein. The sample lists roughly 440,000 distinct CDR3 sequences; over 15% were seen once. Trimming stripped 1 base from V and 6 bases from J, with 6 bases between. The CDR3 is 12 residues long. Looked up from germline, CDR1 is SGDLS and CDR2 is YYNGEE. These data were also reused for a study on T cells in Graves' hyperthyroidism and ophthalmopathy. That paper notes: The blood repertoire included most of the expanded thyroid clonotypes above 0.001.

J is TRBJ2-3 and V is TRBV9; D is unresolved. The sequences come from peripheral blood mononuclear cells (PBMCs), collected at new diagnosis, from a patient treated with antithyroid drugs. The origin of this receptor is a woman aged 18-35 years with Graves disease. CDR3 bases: TGTGCCAGCAGCGTAATCGGGGATACGCAGTATTTT. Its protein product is CASSVIGDTQYF.